The sequence of this T cell receptor (beta chain) was determined in a study of response to subunit inactivated influenza vaccine. Findings and limits, study-wide: New T cells are recruited in small numbers by each seasonal influenza vaccination, according to the authors' suggestion.

Concerning this clonotype: Its antigen is not identified.

CDR1 is SQVTM, CDR2 ANQGSEA, per germline. V lost 4 bases to trimming and J lost 3 bases, with 9 bases between them. The CDR3 runs to 12 residues. MiXCR was run by TCRdb on the RT-PCR reads, yielding one entry per CDR3 protein. The table records 490,000 or so distinct CDR3 sequences, under 9% of them present only once. The sequenced sample was PBMCs from blood, obtained less than 30 months after vaccination. This chain uses TRBV29-1 with TRBJ2-5, with a weak D call TRBD1 (5 bases). The clonotype comes from a man between 50 and 69 years old who received an inactivated influenza vaccine. In nucleotides, the CDR3 is TGCAGCGTTGCTCTCAGGGAAGAGACCCAGTACTTC. Translation: CSVALREETQYF. Variable domain in full (rest from reference TRBV29-1 and TRBJ2-5): SAVISQKPSRDICQRGTSLTIQCQVDSQVTMMFWYRQQPGQSLTLIATANQGSEATYESGFVIDKFPISRPNLTFSTLTVSNMSPEDSSIYLCSVALREETQYFGPGTRLLVL.